This paragraph covers one T cell receptor beta chain sequence. Its specificity is not known. The sample is drawn from a study of T cells in Graves' hyperthyroidism and ophthalmopathy. Whole-study context: At initial diagnosis, before any treatment had begun, peripheral blood was obtained.

Amplified TCR beta CDR3 regions came from RNA transcripts. Carried out on the TCR CDR3, a first-round RT-PCR used the HTBI primer set. TCRdb used MiXCR to reprocess the multiplex PCR reads, holding one entry per CDR3 protein. The sample has about 24,000 distinct CDR3 sequences; approximately 54% are singletons. Whole-study findings and limits: Researchers found most expanded thyroid clonotypes above 0.001 in blood as well.

The germline V and J ends were trimmed by 4 bases and 0 bases, with 14 bases remaining between them. The CDR3 consists of 15 residues. Germline V CDR1 and CDR2: DFQATT, SNEGSKA (reference sequence). Clinical symptoms, serum thyroxine, TRAb, thyroid ultrasound and orbital computed tomography established diagnosis. PBMCs came from more than 9.5 ml fresh peripheral blood. The chain has TRBV20-1 and TRBJ2-3; the D call may be TRBD1 or TRBD2 (6 bases each). The TCR was taken from a woman aged 40 to 55 with Graves' hyperthyroidism that later progressed to Graves' ophthalmopathy. Sequencing was performed on blood. The DNA of the CDR3 is TGCAGTGCTACCTCGGGGGCTTCCAGCACAGATACGCAGTATTTT. Its protein is CSATSGASSTDTQYF.